The 5 T cell receptor beta chains in this list originate from one sample, sequenced in a study of blood T cell repertoires in COVID-19. The repertoire was sequenced with immunoSEQ multiplex PCR; TCRdb's copy has only in-frame clones and lacks some. Of about 130,000 clones in the sample, roughly 69% were seen once. Sequenced sample: peripheral blood. These receptors were collected from a woman in her seventies with acute or convalescent COVID-19.

This clone was found a few times. The chain links TRBV2 to TRBJ2-7; 11 bases are shared with TRBD2. There are 17 residues in the CDR3. The V and J ends lost 0 bases and 6 bases, in that order; junction bases with no gene match: 10. Per the germline V gene, CDR1 is SNHLY and CDR2 is FYNNEI. The DNA for the CDR3 is TGTGCCAGCAGTGAAGCGCATAGTCGGCTAGCGGGAGGCGAGCAGTACTTC. It is translated as CASSEAHSRLAGGEQYF.

The V call is TRBV4-3, the J call TRBJ1-5, with 8 bases lining up with TRBD1. The junction had 4 bases not matched to a gene; V was cut back by 0 bases and J by 6 bases. This CDR3 is built from 15 residues. Germline V lookup: CDR1 LGHNA, CDR2 YSLEER. The CDR3 sequence is CASSQDRQGIQPQHF. Here the CDR3 DNA reads TGCGCCAGCAGCCAAGACCGACAGGGGATTCAGCCCCAGCATTTT.

V usage is TRBV24-1 and J usage is TRBJ2-3, with 7 bases matching TRBD1. The germline CDR1 and CDR2 sequences are KGHDR and SFDVKD. The CDR3 extends over 16 amino acids. V was pared by 6 bases and J by 0 bases, with 8 bases of the junction left unmatched. This chain's CDR3 is CATSSSPGQSTDTQYF. DNA of the CDR3: TGTGCCACCAGTTCCAGTCCGGGACAGAGCACAGATACGCAGTATTTT.

The chain carries TRBV24-1 and TRBJ1-5; 7 bases agree with TRBD1. CDR1 is KGHDR, CDR2 SFDVKD, per germline. The CDR3 runs 16 residues. The junction had 7 bases not matched to a gene; V was cut back by 4 bases and J by 2 bases. The CDR3 here is CATSDDTGVGNQPQHF. CDR3 coding DNA: TGTGCCACCAGTGACGACACAGGGGTTGGCAATCAGCCCCAGCATTTT.

This sequence joins TRBV6-2 or TRBV6-3 and TRBJ2-2; TRBD1 matches at 7 bases. This CDR3 is 15 amino acids long. V was clipped by 4 bases and J by 0 bases; unmatched bases: 2. Germline V gives CDR1 MNHEY, CDR2 SVGEGT. CDR3 sequence reads: CASSLTGANTGELFF. The CDR3 coding sequence is TGTGCCAGCAGTTTAACAGGGGCGAACACCGGGGAGCTGTTTTTT.